Reported below is one T cell receptor (beta chain). Antigen: not known. This entry comes from a study of T cells in tuberculosis. Study background: CD1B tetramers identified T cells specific for mycobacterial lipid GMM.

Each clinical donor contributed on average around 97,000 T cells from unsorted cryopreserved PBMC. Findings and limits, study-wide: Active tuberculosis patients had shorter CDR3-alpha; the beta difference was nonsignificant. Active tuberculosis TCR-alpha repertoires lay closer to GMM-specific TCRs than IGRA-negative controls, suggesting clonal expansion.

Clones were read by immunoSEQ multiplex PCR, and TCRdb kept only the in-frame ones, dropping some. Among about 32,000 clones listed, roughly 94% were seen once. Sequenced material: PBMCs. This TCR derives from a donor aged 10 to 29 with latent tuberculosis or without tuberculosis infection.

The CDR3 spells CASSIPSGEANYGYTF. The CDR3 DNA is TGTGCCAGTAGTATCCCGTCGGGGGAAGCTAACTATGGCTACACCTTC. This rearrangement joins TRBV19 to TRBJ1-2; a weak D match, TRBD1 (5 bases). Per germline, CDR1 LNHDA and CDR2 SQIVND (reference sequence). This CDR3 comprises 16 residues. Trimming shortened V by 3 bases and J by 0 bases, and 14 bases separated the two germline ends.